The clone carrying this TCR beta chain has ten or more counts. The data belong to a study of naive and memory T cell subsets. An equimolar mix of two oligonucleotides served as the beta constant-region primer for TRBC1 and TRBC2. From the UMI-ligation and nested PCR reads, TCRdb called clonotypes with MiXCR, one entry per CDR3 protein. The data show around 27,000 distinct CDR3 sequences, about 11% seen once. Sequencing input: effector memory CD4+ T cells from blood. Subset specified: effector memory, CD45RA- CD27-. This sequence originates from a human donor in good health.

The CDR3 sequence is CASSPDWGGPNYNEQFF. The CDR3, as DNA: TGTGCCAGCAGCCCCGATTGGGGCGGACCTAACTACAATGAGCAGTTCTTC. The J gene is TRBJ2-1, the V gene TRBV13, with a weak D call TRBD1 (5 bases). Germline V CDR1 and CDR2: PRHDT, FYEKMQ (reference sequence). V was clipped by 5 bases and J by 3 bases, with 20 bases between them. The CDR3 contains 17 residues.